This is a list of T cell receptor beta chains from one sample in a study of CD4 T cells in relation to SARS-CoV-2 and coronaviruses. Method: immunoSEQ multiplex PCR; TCRdb's copy keeps in-frame clones and lacks some. The sample holds tens of thousands of clones; over 70% are singletons and the top ten take roughly 2.8%. Their recognized antigens are unknown. Sequenced material: memory CD4+ T cells from PBMCs, cultured in vitro. These receptors were taken from an adult with COVID-19. Each CDR3 is given with its conserved first and last residue. The D gene is left open where the match is weak. Clone sizes are given selectively: once, few, many, or a class where the clone is expanded.

cdr3_nt	cdr3_aa	j_call	clone_size	cdr3_length	v_call	d_call
TGCGCCAGCAGCCAGGGACTAGCCTCCGGGGCCAACGTCCTGACTTTC	CASSQGLASGANVLTF	TRBJ2-6	.	16	TRBV4-3	TRBD2
TGTGCCAGCAGCTTAGCGCGGGCGTACCCCGGGGGCAATCAGCCCCAGCATTTT	CASSLARAYPGGNQPQHF	TRBJ1-5	.	18	TRBV7-2	.
TGCGCCAGCAGCCAAGAAGGCGGTCGAAGCGGGACGGGTGAAAAACTGTTTTTT	CASSQEGGRSGTGEKLFF	TRBJ1-4	few	18	TRBV4-1	.
TGTGCCAGCAGACGACAGAATAATTCACCCCTCCACTTT	CASRRQNNSPLHF	TRBJ1-6	.	13	TRBV6-5	.
TGTGCCACCAGTGAGCCGGGACCGTCTACCTTAGATACGCAGTATTTT	CATSEPGPSTLDTQYF	TRBJ2-3	.	16	TRBV24-1	.
TGTGCCAGCAGTAGGGCAGGGGGAAACACTGAAGCTTTCTTT	CASSRAGGNTEAFF	TRBJ1-1	.	14	TRBV25-1	TRBD1
TGTGCCAGCAGTGAGTTGGATCCGGTCGGCAATGAGCAGTTCTTC	CASSELDPVGNEQFF	TRBJ2-1	few	15	TRBV6-2/TRBV6-3	.
TGTGCCAGCAGTTACTCGAGTGGGGGCCGCAGGTCACCCCTCCACTTT	CASSYSSGGRRSPLHF	TRBJ1-6	.	16	TRBV6-5	.
TGTGCCAGCAAACGACTAGCGGGATACACCGGGGAGCTGTTTTTT	CASKRLAGYTGELFF	TRBJ2-2	.	15	TRBV6-4	TRBD2
TGTGCCAGCAGCAGGGGACTAGCGGCTACAGATACGCAGTATTTT	CASSRGLAATDTQYF	TRBJ2-3	once	15	TRBV5-6	TRBD2
TGCGCCAGCAGCCTCGGGACAGCAGGAGATACGCAGTATTTT	CASSLGTAGDTQYF	TRBJ2-3	once	14	TRBV4-1	TRBD1
TGTGCCAGCAGTGAAGTCGGTTTACGGGGCACAGATACGCAGTATTTT	CASSEVGLRGTDTQYF	TRBJ2-3	.	16	TRBV6-1	.